A single sample gave rise to the 18 T cell receptor beta chains below, sequenced in a study of T cell repertoires in cytomegalovirus infection. These receptors' targets are unknown. MiXCR was run by TCRdb on the reads, yielding one entry per CDR3 protein. The table includes 140,000 to 150,000 distinct CDR3 sequences, 25% to 35% detected once. The sample consisted of CD8+ T cells from cultured PBMCs, taken from culture after CMV antigen stimulation. These receptors were collected from a human donor in good health (CMV status not recorded). Some clones in this sample may be carry-over from other donors' samples.

This clonotype was seen a handful of times. The V call is TRBV14, the J call TRBJ2-5, with D hard to call. V lost 1 base and J 2 bases, leaving 11 bases between the germline ends. The length of the CDR3 is 15 residues. Germline CDR1 SGHDN, CDR2 FVKESK. This CDR3 reads CASSQVWAGQETQYF. The CDR3 coding sequence is TGTGCCAGCAGCCAAGTTTGGGCAGGACAAGAGACCCAGTACTTC.

The chain employs TRBV20-1 and TRBJ1-2; D uncertain. V gave up 8 bases and J gave up 8 bases, with 15 bases separating them. The CDR3 is 11 residues long. Per the germline V gene, CDR1 is DFQATT and CDR2 is SNEGSKA (reference sequence). The CDR3, as DNA: TGCAGTACCCAGATCCGGGGAGGCTACACCTTC. Translating it yields CSTQIRGGYTF.

The V and J genes are TRBV6-6 and TRBJ2-2; unclear D gene. Per germline, CDR1 MNHNY and CDR2 SVGAGI (reference sequence). V lost 6 bases, J lost 2 bases, and 16 bases lay in between. The length of the CDR3 is 16 residues. CDR3 sequence (DNA): TGTGCCAGCAGCGGACCCAAGCAGTTTAACACCGGGGAGCTGTTTTTT. Translating gives CASSGPKQFNTGELFF.

This sequence joins TRBV10-2 and TRBJ1-6, with 7 bases lining up with TRBD1. With V trimmed by 3 bases and J by 4 bases, 3 bases remained unmatched. The CDR3 spans 15 residues. Germline-derived CDR1 and CDR2 are WSHSY and SAAADI. The CDR3 loop is CASSDPGGYNSPLHF. The CDR3, as DNA: TGCGCCAGCAGTGACCCAGGGGGGTATAATTCACCCCTCCACTTT.

The chain uses TRBV11-3 and TRBJ2-2; 14 bases fit TRBD2. CDR3 size: 18 residues. The trim removed 3 bases at V and 0 bases at J, leaving 3 bases unmatched. Germline V gene lookup returns CDR1 SGHNT and CDR2 YENEEA. DNA of the CDR3: TGTGCCAGCAGCTTCGGGACTAGCGGGGGCGCGAACACCGGGGAGCTGTTTTTT. As protein: CASSFGTSGGANTGELFF.

Written as DNA, the CDR3 is TGTGCCAGCGCCTCTCTAACAAGGGGGGCCCACAATGAGCAGTTCTTC. This translates into CASASLTRGAHNEQFF. V gene TRBV11-2 combines with J gene TRBJ2-1; D could derive from TRBD1 or TRBD2 (6 bases each). Germline V lookup: CDR1 SGHAT, CDR2 FQNNGV. V was pared by 8 bases and J by 5 bases, with 22 bases between. The CDR3 has 16 residues.

V is TRBV12-3 or TRBV12-4 and J is TRBJ2-3, with no clear D. Trimming pared 7 bases from V and 0 bases from J, leaving 8 bases between. The CDR3 has 13 residues. CDR3 in amino acids: CASTAQSTDTQYF. The CDR3, as DNA: TGTGCCAGCACCGCCCAGAGCACAGATACGCAGTATTTT.

In this sample, this clonotype turned up many times. The chain has TRBV7-2 and TRBJ2-3; D is unclear. The germline gives CDR1 SGHTA, CDR2 FQGNSA. The CDR3 runs 17 residues. V was pared by 4 bases and J by 2 bases, with 19 bases between. CDR3 amino acids: CASSSSALSWITDTQYF. The CDR3 bases are TGTGCCAGCAGCTCCTCAGCTCTTAGTTGGATCACAGATACGCAGTATTTT.

V gene TRBV4-1 combines with J gene TRBJ2-2, with TRBD1 matching 7 bases. Germline V gene data show CDR1 as MGHRA and CDR2 as YSYEKL. This CDR3 comprises 17 residues. V was clipped by 2 bases and J by 5 bases; unmatched bases: 11. CDR3 amino acids: CASSQTLAAGGTGELFF. The CDR3 nucleotides are TGCGCCAGCAGCCAAACTTTGGCGGCAGGGGGTACCGGGGAGCTGTTTTTT.

This clonotype has a handful of counts. V is TRBV6-2 or TRBV6-3 and J is TRBJ2-3, with 7 bases that match TRBD2. This CDR3 region has 15 residues. J lost 1 base, V lost 5 bases, and 6 bases had no gene match. CDR1 is MNHEY, CDR2 SVGEGT, per germline. The chain's CDR3 is CASSHGGGRTDTQYF. The CDR3 nucleotides read TGTGCCAGCAGTCATGGCGGGGGACGCACAGATACGCAGTATTTT.

This clonotype was counted ten times or more. This rearrangement joins TRBV19 to TRBJ2-3, with TRBD1 matching over 7 bases. The V gene end was trimmed by 5 bases and the J gene end by 0 bases; junction bases not matched to a gene: 5. CDR1 is LNHDA and CDR2 is SQIVND in the germline V gene (reference sequence). CDR3 size: 15 residues. CDR3 coding DNA: TGTGCCAGTAGTGATGGGACAGCAAGCACAGATACGCAGTATTTT. This gives the protein CASSDGTASTDTQYF.

In this sample, this clonotype turned up once. V gene TRBV29-1 combines with J gene TRBJ2-5; 11 bases are a match to TRBD2. Germline V gene data show CDR1 as SQVTM and CDR2 as ANQGSEA. The CDR3 contains 18 residues. V lost 3 bases, J lost 1 base, and 13 bases stayed unmatched. CDR3 loop: CSVELAGGRDTPQETQYF. DNA for the CDR3: TGCAGCGTTGAGCTAGCGGGGGGACGAGACACACCCCAAGAGACCCAGTACTTC.

This clonotype has ten or more counts. V and J are TRBV7-8 and TRBJ2-7; 14 bases are a match to TRBD2. The germline CDR1 and CDR2 sequences are SGHVS and FQNEAQ. This CDR3 spans 16 amino acids. The junction had 9 bases not matched to a gene; V was cut back by 5 bases and J by 6 bases. CDR3 DNA sequence: TGTGCCAGCAGCCCGACTAGCGGGGGGGCCGGGGGCGAGCAGTACTTC. The encoded protein is CASSPTSGGAGGEQYF.

The chain recombines TRBV7-6 with TRBJ2-7; no clear D gene. CDR1 is SGHVS, CDR2 FNYEAQ, per germline. Trimming cost V 0 bases and J 7 bases, with 10 bases left between them. The CDR3 length is 13 residues. CDR3 residues: CASSLAPGREQYF. The CDR3 DNA is TGTGCCAGCAGCTTAGCTCCCGGACGGGAGCAGTACTTC.

The table lists this clonotype with many counts. This rearrangement joins TRBV7-8 to TRBJ2-1; 12 bases agree with TRBD2. There are 18 residues in the CDR3. Germline V gene sequence: CDR1 SGHVS, CDR2 FQNEAQ. Trimming at V came to 2 bases and at J to 8 bases, leaving 13 bases not matched to a gene. CDR3 residues: CASSLSTSGGFLSDEQFF. The CDR3 DNA reads as TGTGCCAGCAGCTTATCGACTAGCGGGGGATTCCTCTCGGATGAGCAGTTCTTC.

This clonotype came up a few times. This chain joins TRBV6-6 and TRBJ2-7; weak D call: TRBD2 (6 bases). V shed 6 bases and J shed 6 bases, with 9 bases lying between them. Germline V gene sequence: CDR1 MNHNY, CDR2 SVGAGI (reference sequence). The CDR3 has 11 amino acids. The CDR3 is CASREGSEQYF. The CDR3 DNA sequence: TGTGCCAGCAGGGAGGGTAGCGAGCAGTACTTC.

The chain recombines TRBV28 with TRBJ2-1; D possibly matches TRBD1 or TRBD2 (5 bases each). The CDR3 extends over 11 amino acids. V lost 11 bases, J lost 5 bases, and 10 bases lay in between. From germline, CDR1 is MDHEN and CDR2 SYDVKM. The CDR3 DNA is TGTGCCGGTGGGGGAAACAATGAGCAGTTCTTC. As protein: CAGGGNNEQFF.

The J gene is TRBJ1-3, the V gene TRBV14, with D possibly being TRBD1 (5 bases). Germline CDR1 is SGHDN and CDR2 is FVKESK. The V gene lost 0 bases and the J gene lost 5 bases, with 11 bases spanning the gap. CDR3 length: 15 residues. This CDR3 reads CASSQDLAGRNTIYF. DNA for the CDR3: TGTGCCAGCAGCCAAGATCTGGCAGGGAGAAACACCATATATTTT.